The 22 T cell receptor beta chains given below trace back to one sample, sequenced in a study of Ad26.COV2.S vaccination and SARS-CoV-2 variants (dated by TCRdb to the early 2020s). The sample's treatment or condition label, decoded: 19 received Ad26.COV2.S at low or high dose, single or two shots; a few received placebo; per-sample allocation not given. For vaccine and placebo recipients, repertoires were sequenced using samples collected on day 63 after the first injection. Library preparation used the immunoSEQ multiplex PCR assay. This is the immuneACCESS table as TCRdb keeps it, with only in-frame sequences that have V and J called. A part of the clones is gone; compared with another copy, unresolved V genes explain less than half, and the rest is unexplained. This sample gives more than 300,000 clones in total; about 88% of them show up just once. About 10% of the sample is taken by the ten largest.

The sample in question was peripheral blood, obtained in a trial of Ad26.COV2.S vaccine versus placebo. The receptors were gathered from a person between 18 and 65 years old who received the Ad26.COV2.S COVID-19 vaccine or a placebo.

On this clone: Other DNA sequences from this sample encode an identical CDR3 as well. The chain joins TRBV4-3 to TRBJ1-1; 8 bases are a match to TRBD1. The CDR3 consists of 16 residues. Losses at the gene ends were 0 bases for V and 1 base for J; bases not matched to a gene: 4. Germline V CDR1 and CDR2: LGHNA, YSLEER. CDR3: CASSQDPQGANTEAFF. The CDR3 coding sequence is TGCGCCAGCAGCCAAGATCCCCAGGGGGCGAACACTGAAGCTTTCTTT.

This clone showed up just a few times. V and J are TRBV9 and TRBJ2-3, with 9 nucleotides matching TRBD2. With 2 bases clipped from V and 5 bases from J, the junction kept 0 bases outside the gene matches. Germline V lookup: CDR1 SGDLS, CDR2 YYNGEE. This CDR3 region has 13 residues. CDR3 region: CASSVSGGDTQYF. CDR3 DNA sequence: TGTGCCAGCAGCGTTAGCGGGGGAGATACGCAGTATTTT.

The CDR3 loop reads CASSQDLSGRENYGYTF. CDR3 in DNA: TGCGCCAGCAGCCAAGATCTCAGCGGACGAGAGAACTATGGCTACACCTTC. V gene TRBV4-3 combines with J gene TRBJ1-2; D unclear. Trimming removed 0 bases from V and 2 bases from J, with 16 bases in between. From germline, CDR1 is LGHNA and CDR2 YSLEER. CDR3 length: 17 residues.

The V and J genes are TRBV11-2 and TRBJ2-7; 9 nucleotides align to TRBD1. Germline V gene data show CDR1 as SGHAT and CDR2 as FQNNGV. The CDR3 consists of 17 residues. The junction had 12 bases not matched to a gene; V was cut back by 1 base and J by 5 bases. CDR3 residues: CASSLGRTGTGFNEQYF. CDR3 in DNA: TGTGCCAGCAGCTTAGGAAGAACCGGGACAGGGTTCAACGAGCAGTACTTC. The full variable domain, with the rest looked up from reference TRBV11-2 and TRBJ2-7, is EAGVAQSPRYKIIEKRQSVAFWCNPISGHATLYWYQQILGQGPKLLIQFQNNGVVDDSQLPKDRFSAERLKGVDSTLKIQPAKLEDSAVYLCASSLGRTGTGFNEQYFGPGTRLTVT.

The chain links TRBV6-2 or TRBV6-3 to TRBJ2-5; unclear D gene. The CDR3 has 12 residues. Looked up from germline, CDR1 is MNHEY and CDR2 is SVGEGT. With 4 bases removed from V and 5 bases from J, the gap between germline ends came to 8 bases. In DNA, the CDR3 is TGTGCCAGCAGTTCCACACGGGAGACCCAGTACTTC. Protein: CASSSTRETQYF.

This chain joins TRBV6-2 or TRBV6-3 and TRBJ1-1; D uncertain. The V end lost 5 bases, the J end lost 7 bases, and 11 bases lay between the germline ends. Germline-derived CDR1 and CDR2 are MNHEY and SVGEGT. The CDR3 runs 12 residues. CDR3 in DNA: TGTGCCAGCAGTCCCGGACGGGGTGAAGCTTTCTTT. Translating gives CASSPGRGEAFF.

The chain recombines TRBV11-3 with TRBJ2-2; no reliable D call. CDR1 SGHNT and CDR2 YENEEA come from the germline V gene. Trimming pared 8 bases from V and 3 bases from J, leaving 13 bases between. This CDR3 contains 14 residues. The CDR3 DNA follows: TGTGCCAGCCGCCCGGAGACGGACACCGGGGAGCTGTTTTTT. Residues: CASRPETDTGELFF.

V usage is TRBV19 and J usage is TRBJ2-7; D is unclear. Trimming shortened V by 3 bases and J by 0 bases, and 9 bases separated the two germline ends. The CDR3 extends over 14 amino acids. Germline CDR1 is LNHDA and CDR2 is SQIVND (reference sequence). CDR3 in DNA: TGTGCCAGTAGTATCCAGGCTAGCTCCTACGAGCAGTACTTC. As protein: CASSIQASSYEQYF. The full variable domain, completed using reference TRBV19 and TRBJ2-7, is DGGITQSPKYLFRKEGQNVTLSCEQNLNHDAMYWYRQDPGQGLRLIYYSQIVNDFQKGDIAEGYSVSREKKESFPLTVTSAQKNPTAFYLCASSIQASSYEQYFGPGTRLTVT.

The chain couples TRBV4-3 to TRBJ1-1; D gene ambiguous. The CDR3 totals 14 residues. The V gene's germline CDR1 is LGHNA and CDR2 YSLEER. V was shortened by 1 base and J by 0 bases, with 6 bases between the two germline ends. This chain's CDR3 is CASSQGIVNTEAFF. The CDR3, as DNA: TGCGCCAGCAGCCAAGGTATAGTGAACACTGAAGCTTTCTTT.

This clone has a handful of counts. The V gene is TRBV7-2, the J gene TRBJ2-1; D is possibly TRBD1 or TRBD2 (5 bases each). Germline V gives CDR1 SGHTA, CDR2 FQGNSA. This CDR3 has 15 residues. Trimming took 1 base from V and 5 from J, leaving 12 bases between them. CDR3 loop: CASSLGSGRNNEQFF. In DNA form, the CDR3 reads TGTGCCAGCAGCTTAGGGTCGGGACGGAACAATGAGCAGTTCTTC.

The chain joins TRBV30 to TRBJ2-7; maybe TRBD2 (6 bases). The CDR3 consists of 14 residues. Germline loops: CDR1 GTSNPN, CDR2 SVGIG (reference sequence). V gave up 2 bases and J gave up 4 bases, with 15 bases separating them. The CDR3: CAWSSGGGLYEQYF. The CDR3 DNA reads TGTGCCTGGAGTTCCGGGGGAGGACTTTACGAGCAGTACTTC.

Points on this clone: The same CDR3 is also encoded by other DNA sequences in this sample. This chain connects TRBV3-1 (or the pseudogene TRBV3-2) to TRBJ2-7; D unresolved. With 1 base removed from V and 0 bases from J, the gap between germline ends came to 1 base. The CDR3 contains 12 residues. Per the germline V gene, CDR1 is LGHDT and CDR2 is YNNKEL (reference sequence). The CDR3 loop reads CASSQGSYEQYF. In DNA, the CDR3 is TGTGCCAGCAGCCAAGGCTCCTACGAGCAGTACTTC.

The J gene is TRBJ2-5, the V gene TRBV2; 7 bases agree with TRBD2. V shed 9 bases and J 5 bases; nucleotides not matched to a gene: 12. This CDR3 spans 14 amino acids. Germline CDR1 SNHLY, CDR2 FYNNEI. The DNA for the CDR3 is TGTGCCAGTTCGCCGGGGGGAGGGCGGGAGACCCAGTACTTC. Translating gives CASSPGGGRETQYF.

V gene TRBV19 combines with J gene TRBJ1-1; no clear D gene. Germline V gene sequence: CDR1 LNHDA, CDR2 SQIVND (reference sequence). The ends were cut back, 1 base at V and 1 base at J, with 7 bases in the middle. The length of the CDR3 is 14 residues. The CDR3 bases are TGTGCCAGTAGTATAGGTGAAGCGAACACTGAAGCTTTCTTT. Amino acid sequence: CASSIGEANTEAFF.

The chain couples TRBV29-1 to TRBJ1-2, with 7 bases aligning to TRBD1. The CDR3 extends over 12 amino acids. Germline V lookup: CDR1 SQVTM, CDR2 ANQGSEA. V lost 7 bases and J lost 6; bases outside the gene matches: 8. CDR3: CSALLQGDGYTF. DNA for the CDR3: TGCAGCGCCCTCCTCCAGGGGGATGGCTACACCTTC.

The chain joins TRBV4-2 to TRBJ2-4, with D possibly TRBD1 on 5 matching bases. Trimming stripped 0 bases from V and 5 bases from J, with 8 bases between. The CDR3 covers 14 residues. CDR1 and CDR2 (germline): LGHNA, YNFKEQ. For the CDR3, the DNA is TGTGCCAGCAGCCAAGAGGGGCATCAAAACATTCAGTACTTC. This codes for CASSQEGHQNIQYF.

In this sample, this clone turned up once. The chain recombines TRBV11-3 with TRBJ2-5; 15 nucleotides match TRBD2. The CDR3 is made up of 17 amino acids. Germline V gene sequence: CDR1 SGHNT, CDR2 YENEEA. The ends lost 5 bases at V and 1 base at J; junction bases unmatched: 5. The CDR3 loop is CASSPGLAGGLQETQYF. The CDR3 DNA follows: TGTGCCAGCAGCCCTGGACTAGCGGGAGGGCTCCAAGAGACCCAGTACTTC.

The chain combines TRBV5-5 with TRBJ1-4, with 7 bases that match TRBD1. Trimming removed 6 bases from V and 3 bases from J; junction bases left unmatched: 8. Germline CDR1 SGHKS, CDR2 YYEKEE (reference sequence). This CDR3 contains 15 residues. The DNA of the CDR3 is TGTGCCAGCATGCTTATGGGACAGTCTAATGAAAAACTGTTTTTT. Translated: CASMLMGQSNEKLFF.

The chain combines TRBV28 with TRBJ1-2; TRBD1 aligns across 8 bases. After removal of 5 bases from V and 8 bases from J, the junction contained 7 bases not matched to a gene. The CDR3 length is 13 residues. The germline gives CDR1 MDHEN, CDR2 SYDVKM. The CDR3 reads CASSPGTGGGYTF. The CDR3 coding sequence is TGTGCCAGCAGTCCGGGGACAGGAGGCGGCTACACCTTC.

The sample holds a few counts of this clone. The chain's CDR3 is CASSRDRGSGNTIYF. CDR3 nucleotide sequence: TGTGCCAGCAGCAGAGACAGGGGATCTGGAAACACCATATATTTT. The chain links TRBV11-2 to TRBJ1-3; 8 bases are a match to TRBD1. There are 15 residues in the CDR3. Germline CDR1 reads SGHAT; CDR2 reads FQNNGV. The V and J ends lost 5 bases and 1 base, in that order; junction bases with no gene match: 4.

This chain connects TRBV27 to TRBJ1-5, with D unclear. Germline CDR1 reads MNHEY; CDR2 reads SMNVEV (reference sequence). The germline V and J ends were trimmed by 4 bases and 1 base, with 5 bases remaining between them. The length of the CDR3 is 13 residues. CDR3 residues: CASSYGSNQPQHF. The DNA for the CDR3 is TGTGCCAGCAGTTATGGGAGCAATCAGCCCCAGCATTTT.

The CDR3 DNA reads as TGCGCCAGCAGCTTAGGTCTAGCGCGACGATTCACAGATACGCAGTATTTT. It translates to CASSLGLARRFTDTQYF. The chain recombines TRBV5-1 with TRBJ2-3; weak D call: TRBD2 (6 bases). The germline gives CDR1 SGHRS, CDR2 YFSETQ. The CDR3 extends over 17 amino acids. Trimming pared 2 bases from V and 2 bases from J, leaving 18 bases between.